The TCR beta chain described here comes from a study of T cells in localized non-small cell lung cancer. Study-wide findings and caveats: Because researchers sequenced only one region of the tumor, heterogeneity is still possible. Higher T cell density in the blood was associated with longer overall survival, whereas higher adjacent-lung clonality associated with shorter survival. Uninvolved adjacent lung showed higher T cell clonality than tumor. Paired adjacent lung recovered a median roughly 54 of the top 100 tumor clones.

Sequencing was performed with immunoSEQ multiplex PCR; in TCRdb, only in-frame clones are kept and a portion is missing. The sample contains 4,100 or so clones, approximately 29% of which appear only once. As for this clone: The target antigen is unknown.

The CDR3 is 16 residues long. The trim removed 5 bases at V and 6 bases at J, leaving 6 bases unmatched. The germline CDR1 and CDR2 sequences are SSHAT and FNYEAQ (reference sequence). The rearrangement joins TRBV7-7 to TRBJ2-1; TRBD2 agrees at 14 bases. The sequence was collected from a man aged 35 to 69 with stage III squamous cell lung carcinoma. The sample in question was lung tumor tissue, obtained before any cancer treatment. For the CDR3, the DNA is TGTGCCAGCAGCCTGACTAGCGGGGGGGTGTCCAATGAGCAGTTCTTC. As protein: CASSLTSGGVSNEQFF.